This T cell receptor (beta chain) was identified in a study of cytomegalovirus exposure and HLA in healthy donors. PCR primers comprised 60 Vbeta and 13 Jbeta primers. In the authors' workflow: In a later analysis, around 10 million of some 80 million unique beta chains occurred in at least two donors. The table came from immunoSEQ multiplex PCR; TCRdb's copy has only in-frame clones and leaves some out. V, J and clone size reflect that table, while D and trimming were determined from the DNA. The data contain around 170,000 clones, roughly four fifths of them singletons. The material sequenced was PBMCs. The sequence was obtained from a woman in her forties or fifties in good health and CMV-seronegative.

CDR3 DNA sequence: TGCAGCATCGTGGGGGGGAGCTCCTACAATGAGCAGTTCTTC. It yields the protein CSIVGGSSYNEQFF. V gene TRBV29-1 combines with J gene TRBJ2-1; 7 positions match TRBD2. V gave up 8 bases and J gave up 0 bases; unmatched junction bases: 7. CDR3 length: 14 amino acids. Germline V gene lookup returns CDR1 SQVTM and CDR2 ANQGSEA.